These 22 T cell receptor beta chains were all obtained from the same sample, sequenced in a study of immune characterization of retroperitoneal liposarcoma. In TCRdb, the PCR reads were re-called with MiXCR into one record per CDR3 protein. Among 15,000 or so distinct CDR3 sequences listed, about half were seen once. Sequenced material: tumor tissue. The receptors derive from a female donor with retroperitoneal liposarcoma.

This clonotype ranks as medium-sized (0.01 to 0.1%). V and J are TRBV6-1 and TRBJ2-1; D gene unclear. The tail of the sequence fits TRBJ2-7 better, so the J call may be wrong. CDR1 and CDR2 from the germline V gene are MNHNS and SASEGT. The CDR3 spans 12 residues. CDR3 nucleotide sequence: TGTGCCAGCAGTGAATGGGTCTACGAGCAGTACTTC. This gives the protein CASSEWVYEQYF.

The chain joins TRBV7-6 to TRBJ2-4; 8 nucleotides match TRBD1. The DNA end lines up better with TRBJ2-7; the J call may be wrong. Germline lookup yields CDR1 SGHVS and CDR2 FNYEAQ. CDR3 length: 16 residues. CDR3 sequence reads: CASSLVSGQGPYEQYF. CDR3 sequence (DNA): TGTGCCAGCAGCTTAGTTTCCGGACAGGGTCCCTACGAGCAGTACTTC.

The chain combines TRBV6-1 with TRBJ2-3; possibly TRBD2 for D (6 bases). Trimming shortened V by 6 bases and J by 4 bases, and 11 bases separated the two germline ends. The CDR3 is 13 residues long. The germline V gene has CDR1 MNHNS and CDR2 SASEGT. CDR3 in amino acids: CASSGPSADTQYF. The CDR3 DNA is TGTGCCAGCAGCGGGCCTAGCGCAGATACGCAGTATTTT.

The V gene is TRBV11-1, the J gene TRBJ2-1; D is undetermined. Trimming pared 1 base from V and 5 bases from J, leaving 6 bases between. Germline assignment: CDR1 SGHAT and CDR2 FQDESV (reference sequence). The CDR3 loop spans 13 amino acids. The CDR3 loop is CASSLGRHNEQFF. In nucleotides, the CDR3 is TGTGCCAGCAGCTTAGGCAGGCACAATGAGCAGTTCTTC.

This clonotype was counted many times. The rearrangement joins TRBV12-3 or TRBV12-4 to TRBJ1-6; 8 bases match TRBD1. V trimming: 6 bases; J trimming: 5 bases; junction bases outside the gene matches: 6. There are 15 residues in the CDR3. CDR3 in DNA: TGTGCCAGCAGGCAAAGACAGGGGAATAATTCACCCCTCCACTTT. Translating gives CASRQRQGNNSPLHF.

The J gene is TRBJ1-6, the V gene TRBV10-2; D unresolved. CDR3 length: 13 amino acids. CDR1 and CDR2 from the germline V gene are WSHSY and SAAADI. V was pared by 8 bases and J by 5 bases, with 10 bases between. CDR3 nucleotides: TGCGCCAGCCGACTCGTCCATAATTCACCCCTCCACTTT. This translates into CASRLVHNSPLHF.

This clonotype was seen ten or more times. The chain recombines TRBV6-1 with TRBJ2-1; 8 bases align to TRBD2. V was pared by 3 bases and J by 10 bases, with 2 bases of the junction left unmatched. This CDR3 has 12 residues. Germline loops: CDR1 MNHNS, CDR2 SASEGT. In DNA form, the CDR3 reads TGTGCCAGCAGTGACCCGGGGGGGGAGCAGTTCTTC. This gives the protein CASSDPGGEQFF.

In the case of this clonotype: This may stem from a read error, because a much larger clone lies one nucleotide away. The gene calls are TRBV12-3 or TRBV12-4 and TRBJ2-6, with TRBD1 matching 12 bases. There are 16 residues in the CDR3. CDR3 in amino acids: CASSLAGTGGYNEQLF. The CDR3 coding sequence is TGTGCCAGCAGTTTAGCCGGGACAGGGGGCTACAATGAGCAGTTATTC.

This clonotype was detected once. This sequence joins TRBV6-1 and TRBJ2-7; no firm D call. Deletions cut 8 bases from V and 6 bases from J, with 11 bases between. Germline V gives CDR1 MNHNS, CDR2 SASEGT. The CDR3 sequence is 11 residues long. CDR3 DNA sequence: TGTGCCAGCGGACCACCCCTCGAGCAGTACTTC. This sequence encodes CASGPPLEQYF.

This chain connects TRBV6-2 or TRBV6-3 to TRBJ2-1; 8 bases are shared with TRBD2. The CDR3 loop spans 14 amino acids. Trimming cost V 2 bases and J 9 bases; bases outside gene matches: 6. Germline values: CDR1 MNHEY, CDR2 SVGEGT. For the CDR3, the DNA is TGTGCCAGCAGTTACCTCCGGACTAGCAGTGAGCAGTTCTTC. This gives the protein CASSYLRTSSEQFF.

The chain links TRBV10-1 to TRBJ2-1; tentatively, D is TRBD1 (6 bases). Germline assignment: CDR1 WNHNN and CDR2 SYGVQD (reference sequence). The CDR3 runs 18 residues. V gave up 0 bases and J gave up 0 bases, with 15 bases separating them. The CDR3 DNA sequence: TGCGCCAGCAGTGAGTCGGGGACACCGACGAGCTCCTACAATGAGCAGTTCTTC. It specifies CASSESGTPTSSYNEQFF.

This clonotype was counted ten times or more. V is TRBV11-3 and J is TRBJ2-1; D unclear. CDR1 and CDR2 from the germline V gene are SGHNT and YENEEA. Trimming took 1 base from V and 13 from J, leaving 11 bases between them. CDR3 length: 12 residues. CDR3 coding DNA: TGTGCCAGCAGCTTAGGAAATGGCTTCCAGTTCTTC. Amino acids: CASSLGNGFQFF.

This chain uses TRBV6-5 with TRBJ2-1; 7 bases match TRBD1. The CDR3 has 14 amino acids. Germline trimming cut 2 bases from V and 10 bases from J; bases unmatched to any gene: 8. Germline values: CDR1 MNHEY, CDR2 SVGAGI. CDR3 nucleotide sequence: TGTGCCAGCAGTTACGGTCAAGGGGGCTACGAGCAGTTCTTC. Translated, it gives CASSYGQGGYEQFF.

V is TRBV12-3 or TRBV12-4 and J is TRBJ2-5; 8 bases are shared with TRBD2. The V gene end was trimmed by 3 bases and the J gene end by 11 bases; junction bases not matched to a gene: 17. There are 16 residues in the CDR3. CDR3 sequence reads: CASSFYRREGHNEQYF. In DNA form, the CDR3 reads TGTGCCAGCAGTTTCTATCGTCGGGAGGGTCACAATGAGCAGTACTTC.

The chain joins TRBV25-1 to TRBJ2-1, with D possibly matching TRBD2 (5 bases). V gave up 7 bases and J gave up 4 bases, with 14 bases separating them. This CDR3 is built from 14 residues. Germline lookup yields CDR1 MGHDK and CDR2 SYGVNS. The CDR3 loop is CASTPEGTYNEQFF. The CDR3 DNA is TGTGCCAGCACCCCAGAGGGCACTTACAATGAGCAGTTCTTC.

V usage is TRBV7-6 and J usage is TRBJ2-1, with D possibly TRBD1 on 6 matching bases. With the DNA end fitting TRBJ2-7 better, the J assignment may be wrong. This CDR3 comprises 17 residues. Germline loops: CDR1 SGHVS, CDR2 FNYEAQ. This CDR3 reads CASSLVSAGASYNEQYF. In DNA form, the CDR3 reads TGTGCCAGCAGCTTAGTGTCGGCAGGGGCCTCCTACAATGAGCAGTACTTC.

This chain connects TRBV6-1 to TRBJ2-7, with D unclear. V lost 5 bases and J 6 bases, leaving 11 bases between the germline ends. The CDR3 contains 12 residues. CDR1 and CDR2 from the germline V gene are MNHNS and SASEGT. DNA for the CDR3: TGTGCCAGCAGTTCAGAGTACTCCGAGCAGTACTTC. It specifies CASSSEYSEQYF.

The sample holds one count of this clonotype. The CDR3 loop is CASRRGQLETQFF. The DNA for the CDR3 is TGTGCCAGCAGACGCGGACAGTTAGAGACCCAGTTCTTC. This chain uses TRBV6-1 with TRBJ2-1, with TRBD1 as a possible D gene (6 bases). The CDR3 has 13 amino acids. Germline lookup yields CDR1 MNHNS and CDR2 SASEGT. Trimming pared 6 bases from V and 13 bases from J, leaving 19 bases between.

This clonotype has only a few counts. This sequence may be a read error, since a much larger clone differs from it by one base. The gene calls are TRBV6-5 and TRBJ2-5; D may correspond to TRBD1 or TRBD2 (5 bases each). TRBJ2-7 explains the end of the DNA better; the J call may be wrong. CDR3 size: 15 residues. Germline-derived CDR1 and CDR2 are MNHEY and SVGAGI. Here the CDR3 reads CASSYDPGRRYEQYF. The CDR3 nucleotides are TGTGCCAGCAGTTACGACCCGGGACGGCGCTACGAGCAGTACTTC.

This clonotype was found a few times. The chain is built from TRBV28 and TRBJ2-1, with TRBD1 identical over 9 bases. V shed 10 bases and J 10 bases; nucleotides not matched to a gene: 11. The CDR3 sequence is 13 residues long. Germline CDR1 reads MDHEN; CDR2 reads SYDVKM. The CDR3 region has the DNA TGTGCCACCATTACAGGGGGCGCCCACGAGCAGTTCTTC. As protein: CATITGGAHEQFF.

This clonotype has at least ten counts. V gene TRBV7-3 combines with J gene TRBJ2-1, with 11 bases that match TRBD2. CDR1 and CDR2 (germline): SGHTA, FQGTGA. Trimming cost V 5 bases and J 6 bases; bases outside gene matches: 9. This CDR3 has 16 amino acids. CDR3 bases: TGTGCCAGCAGCCCAATTGGACTAGCGGGTGGCAATGAGCAGTTCTTC. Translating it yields CASSPIGLAGGNEQFF.

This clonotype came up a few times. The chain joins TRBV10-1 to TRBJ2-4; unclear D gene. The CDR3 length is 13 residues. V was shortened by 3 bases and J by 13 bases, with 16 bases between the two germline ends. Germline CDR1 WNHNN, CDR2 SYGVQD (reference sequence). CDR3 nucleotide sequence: TGCGCCAGCAGTGACAGGTCCTACAATGAGCAGTACTTC. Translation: CASSDRSYNEQYF.